The 32 T cell receptor beta chains below were found in one sample sequenced in a study of Ad26.COV2.S vaccination and SARS-CoV-2 variants. Some clones are missing from TCRdb's copy, which holds only in-frame ones; the method was immunoSEQ multiplex PCR. This sample has around 300,000 clones; less than 90% occur once, and the top ten carry roughly 10%. Treatment specified: around 19 received Ad26.COV2.S at low or high dose, single or two shots; about 5 received placebo; per-sample allocation not given. Sample collection was performed on day 63 after the first vaccine or placebo injection. The sample here was peripheral blood, taken in a trial of Ad26.COV2.S vaccine versus placebo. The receptors were gathered from a person between 18 and 65 years old who received the Ad26.COV2.S COVID-19 vaccine or a placebo.

V is TRBV7-9 and J is TRBJ1-5; possibly TRBD1 for D (6 bases). The germline CDR1 and CDR2 sequences are SEHNR and FQNEAQ (reference sequence). Trimming stripped 3 bases from V and 0 bases from J, with 9 bases between. CDR3 length: 15 residues. This CDR3 reads CASSFQGPSNQPQHF. As DNA, the CDR3 is TGTGCCAGCAGCTTTCAGGGGCCTAGCAATCAGCCCCAGCATTTT.

The V call is TRBV7-9, the J call TRBJ2-1; possibly TRBD1 or TRBD2 for D (6 bases each). The CDR3 loop spans 17 amino acids. Trimming removed 1 base from V and 0 bases from J, with 13 bases in between. CDR1 and CDR2 (germline): SEHNR, FQNEAQ (reference sequence). CDR3 residues: CASSLEGGHHSYNEQFF. The CDR3 DNA follows: TGTGCCAGCAGCTTAGAGGGGGGACACCACTCCTACAATGAGCAGTTCTTC. Full variable domain (missing parts from reference TRBV7-9 and TRBJ2-1): DTGVSQNPRHKITKRGQNVTFRCDPISEHNRLYWYRQTLGQGPEFLTYFQNEAQLEKSRLLSDRFSAERPKGSFSTLEIQRTEQGDSAMYLCASSLEGGHHSYNEQFFGPGTRLTVL.

The chain is built from TRBV15 and TRBJ2-7, with TRBD2 matching over 7 bases. The ends lost 0 bases at V and 7 bases at J; junction bases unmatched: 6. Germline V lookup: CDR1 LNHNV, CDR2 YYDKDF (reference sequence). CDR3 size: 14 residues. The CDR3 spells CATSRDPGGSEQYF. In DNA form, the CDR3 reads TGTGCCACCAGCAGAGATCCCGGGGGGTCTGAGCAGTACTTC.

The rearrangement joins TRBV21-1 to TRBJ1-4; the table gives TRBD1 as D, unverified against the DNA. TRBV21-1 has pseudogene status. This CDR3 is 16 amino acids long. The CDR3 coding sequence is TGTGCCAGCAGCACACAACCGGGACAGGGGGGAGAAAAACTGTTTTTT. Residues: CASSTQPGQGGEKLFF.

The chain has TRBV28 and TRBJ1-1, with D possibly matching TRBD1 (6 bases). The CDR3 sequence is 17 residues long. Germline lookup yields CDR1 MDHEN and CDR2 SYDVKM. Trimming took off 6 bases at V and 1 base at J, with 21 bases between the two ends. The CDR3 nucleotides read TGTGCCAGCAGCTTCATTTTCTCAGGGGACGAGAACACTGAAGCTTTCTTT. The encoded protein is CASSFIFSGDENTEAFF.

CDR3 sequence: CASSLRPQAPDTQYF. The CDR3 DNA is TGCGCCAGCAGCCTCCGCCCCCAGGCCCCGGATACGCAGTATTTT. This chain uses TRBV4-1 with TRBJ2-3; D is ambiguous. The CDR3 totals 15 residues. Germline V CDR1 and CDR2: MGHRA, YSYEKL. V dropped 4 bases and J dropped 6 bases, with 17 bases sitting between them.

The CDR3: CASSLVGQGGTNTGELFF. The DNA for the CDR3 is TGTGCCAGCAGCTTAGTCGGACAGGGGGGAACAAACACCGGGGAGCTGTTTTTT. This chain joins TRBV7-2 and TRBJ2-2; 10 bases fit TRBD1. This CDR3 is built from 18 residues. Germline CDR1 is SGHTA and CDR2 is FQGNSA. The J segment lost 2 bases and the V segment lost 1 base, leaving 7 bases of the junction unmatched.

This clone was detected once. The CDR3, as DNA: TGTGCCAGCAGTTTCAGTCATTGGGAGACCCAGTACTTC. It yields the protein CASSFSHWETQYF. The genes are TRBV27 and TRBJ2-5; no firm D call. Trimming cost V 3 bases and J 5 bases, with 10 bases left between them. This CDR3 contains 13 residues. In germline, CDR1 is MNHEY, CDR2 SMNVEV (reference sequence).

This clone was counted a few times. The chain uses TRBV24-1 and TRBJ1-2; weak D call: TRBD1 (5 bases). Germline CDR1 KGHDR, CDR2 SFDVKD. Trimming left V 2 bases short and J 5 bases short, with 5 bases between. This CDR3 contains 12 residues. The CDR3 sequence: CATSDWGYGYTF. The CDR3 DNA reads as TGTGCCACCAGTGATTGGGGGTATGGCTACACCTTC.

V usage is TRBV28 and J usage is TRBJ1-2, with no clear D. CDR3 length equals 14 residues. The germline V gene encodes CDR1 MDHEN and CDR2 SYDVKM. The V end lost 3 bases, the J end lost 3 bases, and 11 bases lay between the germline ends. As DNA, the CDR3 is TGTGCCAGCAGTTTGAAGAGGGTGCACTATGGCTACACCTTC. Residues: CASSLKRVHYGYTF.

The gene calls are TRBV7-2 and TRBJ2-1; 9 positions match TRBD2. CDR1 is SGHTA and CDR2 is FQGNSA in the germline V gene. The length of the CDR3 is 15 residues. The trim removed 6 bases at V and 6 bases at J, leaving 9 bases unmatched. CDR3 bases: TGTGCCAGCAGACCCGGTGGTAGCGGGAGCAATGAGCAGTTCTTC. Protein: CASRPGGSGSNEQFF.

The chain carries TRBV5-6 and TRBJ2-1; no clear D. The length of the CDR3 is 12 residues. Germline loops: CDR1 SGHDT, CDR2 YYEEEE. The V gene lost 3 bases and the J gene lost 6 bases, with 7 bases spanning the gap. CDR3 region: CASSSEINEQFF. CDR3 nucleotides: TGTGCCAGCAGCTCGGAAATCAATGAGCAGTTCTTC.

This chain connects TRBV27 to TRBJ2-7, with D hard to call. The CDR3 runs 14 residues. Germline V gene data show CDR1 as MNHEY and CDR2 as SMNVEV (reference sequence). Trimming removed 6 bases from V and 0 bases from J, with 12 bases in between. CDR3 protein: CASSFTGTSYEQYF. The CDR3 DNA reads as TGTGCCAGCAGCTTCACCGGTACCTCCTACGAGCAGTACTTC.

This chain connects TRBV7-2 to TRBJ2-1; 8 nucleotides line up with TRBD1. The CDR3 has 17 amino acids. J was trimmed by 3 bases and V by 0 bases; bases with no gene match: 7. Germline V gene data show CDR1 as SGHTA and CDR2 as FQGNSA. The CDR3 DNA reads as TGTGCCAGCAGCTTAGCGGACAGGGCCTACCTCTACAATGAGCAGTTCTTC. Translation: CASSLADRAYLYNEQFF.

This clone has more than one count but fewer than ten. This sample includes further DNA sequences coding for the same CDR3. The genes are TRBV9 and TRBJ2-1, with TRBD2 identical over 7 bases. V lost 0 bases to trimming and J lost 0 bases; unmatched junction nucleotides: 0. CDR1 is SGDLS, CDR2 YYNGEE, per germline. This CDR3 spans 15 amino acids. Written as DNA, the CDR3 is TGTGCCAGCAGCGTAGCGGGAGGCTCCTACAATGAGCAGTTCTTC. It codes for CASSVAGGSYNEQFF.

This clone was counted once. The V and J genes are TRBV10-3 and TRBJ2-2; D is unresolved. The V end was cut by 0 bases, the J end by 0 bases, with 5 bases between. The CDR3 consists of 15 residues. The germline V gene encodes CDR1 ENHRY and CDR2 SYGVKD. In nucleotides, the CDR3 is TGTGCCATCAGTGAGTCGAACCCGAACACCGGGGAGCTGTTTTTT. Translation: CAISESNPNTGELFF.

This clone was seen only a few times. The V call is TRBV19, the J call TRBJ2-5, with D hard to call. The V and J ends lost 6 bases and 2 bases respectively, with 7 bases between them. The CDR3 sequence is 12 residues long. From germline, CDR1 is LNHDA and CDR2 SQIVND (reference sequence). In nucleotides, the CDR3 is TGTGCCAGTAGCCGACTTCAAGAGACCCAGTACTTC. It codes for CASSRLQETQYF. Complete variable domain (other parts from reference TRBV19 and TRBJ2-5): DGGITQSPKYLFRKEGQNVTLSCEQNLNHDAMYWYRQDPGQGLRLIYYSQIVNDFQKGDIAEGYSVSREKKESFPLTVTSAQKNPTAFYLCASSRLQETQYFGPGTRLLVL.

The chain uses TRBV6-5 and TRBJ2-1, with unresolved D. With 6 bases removed from V and 7 bases from J, the gap between germline ends came to 19 bases. CDR1 and CDR2 from the germline V gene are MNHEY and SVGAGI. The CDR3 contains 15 residues. The CDR3 DNA reads as TGTGCCAGCAGGCGCCGGGCAATCGACGAGAATGAGCAGTTCTTC. Protein product: CASRRRAIDENEQFF.

The V call is TRBV27, the J call TRBJ1-5, with 7 bases aligning to TRBD1. Germline-derived CDR1 and CDR2 are MNHEY and SMNVEV (reference sequence). The ends lost 3 bases at V and 4 bases at J; junction bases unmatched: 6. This CDR3 has 15 amino acids. Here the CDR3 DNA reads TGTGCCAGCAGTTTGGTGGGCAGGGGGAATCAGCCCCAGCATTTT. Protein product: CASSLVGRGNQPQHF.

The V and J genes are TRBV4-3 and TRBJ2-3, with 9 nucleotides matching TRBD2. Per germline, CDR1 LGHNA and CDR2 YSLEER. This CDR3 has 14 residues. With V trimmed by 3 bases and J by 4 bases, 2 bases remained unmatched. CDR3 region: CASSQERGADTQYF. The CDR3 DNA reads as TGCGCCAGCAGCCAGGAGCGGGGGGCAGATACGCAGTATTTT.

This clone has a handful of counts. The chain has TRBV29-1 and TRBJ1-4, with D hard to call. The CDR3 is 12 residues long. From germline, CDR1 is SQVTM and CDR2 ANQGSEA. V dropped 2 bases and J dropped 8 bases, with 9 bases sitting between them. This CDR3 reads CSVELEREKLFF. CDR3 in DNA: TGCAGCGTTGAACTCGAAAGGGAAAAACTGTTTTTT.

V usage is TRBV7-9 and J usage is TRBJ2-1; a weak D match, TRBD2 (7 bases). Germline V gene data show CDR1 as SEHNR and CDR2 as FQNEAQ (reference sequence). This CDR3 region has 17 residues. V shed 5 bases and J shed 0 bases, with 17 bases lying between them. The CDR3 loop is CASSKGGNPSSYNEQFF. The DNA for the CDR3 is TGTGCCAGCAGCAAGGGGGGGAACCCGAGCTCCTACAATGAGCAGTTCTTC.

This clone was observed a few times. This chain connects TRBV7-7 to TRBJ2-1, with 10 positions matching TRBD2. V shed 1 base, J shed 8 bases, and the junction held 11 bases outside the gene matches. The CDR3 is 17 residues long. Germline V gene data show CDR1 as SSHAT and CDR2 as FNYEAQ (reference sequence). The CDR3 DNA follows: TGTGCCAGCAGCTTAGGGGCTAGCGGGAGTTCCATCGATGAGCAGTTCTTC. Translated, it gives CASSLGASGSSIDEQFF.

The chain links TRBV7-8 to TRBJ1-6; 8 positions agree with TRBD1. Germline CDR1 is SGHVS and CDR2 is FQNEAQ. There are 17 residues in the CDR3. V lost 4 bases and J lost 5; bases outside the gene matches: 10. CDR3: CASSWTGYLEDNSPLHF. The CDR3 nucleotides are TGTGCCAGCAGCTGGACAGGGTACCTGGAGGATAATTCACCCCTCCACTTT.

V usage is TRBV5-6 and J usage is TRBJ2-6, with 8 bases that match TRBD1. V gave up 2 bases and J gave up 2 bases; unmatched junction bases: 6. The CDR3 covers 17 residues. Germline assignment: CDR1 SGHDT and CDR2 YYEEEE. CDR3: CASSFLPGGAGANVLTF. In DNA, the CDR3 is TGTGCCAGCAGCTTCCTACCAGGGGGCGCTGGGGCCAACGTCCTGACTTTC. The full variable domain, with the rest looked up from reference TRBV5-6 and TRBJ2-6, is DAGVTQSPTHLIKTRGQQVTLRCSPKSGHDTVSWYQQALGQGPQFIFQYYEEEERQRGNFPDRFSGHQFPNYSSELNVNALLLGDSALYLCASSFLPGGAGANVLTFGAGSRLTVL.

Written as DNA, the CDR3 is TGTGCCAGCAGTTGGGGCGGGATAGTCACCGGGGAGCTGTTTTTT. This gives the protein CASSWGGIVTGELFF. The chain links TRBV6-2 or TRBV6-3 to TRBJ2-2; possible D gene TRBD2, 6 bases. Per the germline V gene, CDR1 is MNHEY and CDR2 is SVGEGT. The CDR3 contains 15 residues. The V end was cut by 4 bases, the J end by 4 bases, with 13 bases between.

The chain has TRBV10-3 and TRBJ1-2; D call uncertain. V was cut by 4 bases and J by 8 bases, with 14 bases left in between. The CDR3 runs 13 residues. Germline CDR1 reads ENHRY; CDR2 reads SYGVKD. The CDR3 region is CAISGDGSRGYTF. For the CDR3, the DNA is TGTGCCATCAGTGGTGACGGGTCTAGGGGCTACACCTTC.

The V and J genes are TRBV28 and TRBJ1-2; tentative D call: TRBD1 (6 bases). This CDR3 has 15 residues. The germline CDR1 and CDR2 sequences are MDHEN and SYDVKM. V was trimmed by 4 bases and J by 8 bases, leaving 20 bases between them. CDR3 amino acids: CASSSHTYRAGGYTF. CDR3 in DNA: TGTGCCAGCAGTTCTCACACCTACAGGGCTGGGGGCTACACCTTC.

The chain employs TRBV7-2 and TRBJ2-7; D not resolved. V was shortened by 4 bases and J by 7 bases, with 8 bases between the two germline ends. The CDR3 covers 11 residues. The germline gives CDR1 SGHTA, CDR2 FQGNSA. CDR3 DNA: TGTGCCAGCAGCTGGGGTGAAGAGCAGTACTTC. Translating it yields CASSWGEEQYF.

The J gene is TRBJ2-3, the V gene TRBV7-8, with 7 bases aligning to TRBD1. CDR1 is SGHVS, CDR2 FQNEAQ, per germline. Trimming at V came to 5 bases and at J to 1 base, leaving 6 bases not matched to a gene. The CDR3 is 15 residues long. CDR3 nucleotide sequence: TGTGCCAGCAGCCAGACAGGGAAGCGCACAGATACGCAGTATTTT. It specifies CASSQTGKRTDTQYF.

The chain links TRBV7-2 to TRBJ2-7; 8 bases align to TRBD1. The germline V gene encodes CDR1 SGHTA and CDR2 FQGNSA. This CDR3 has 13 residues. V shed 8 bases, J shed 4 bases, and the junction held 7 bases outside the gene matches. CDR3 nucleotide sequence: TGTGCCAGCGGACAGGGAAGTTTTTACGAGCAGTACTTC. It specifies CASGQGSFYEQYF.

V and J are TRBV5-1 and TRBJ1-6, with 9 bases that match TRBD1. The CDR3 spans 17 residues. With 4 bases clipped from V and 5 bases from J, the junction kept 10 bases outside the gene matches. Germline V CDR1 and CDR2: SGHRS, YFSETQ. CDR3 DNA: TGCGCCAGCAGCCTGACAGGGGGAAACGGCAATAATTCACCCCTCCACTTT. It translates to CASSLTGGNGNNSPLHF.